This T cell receptor (beta chain) was found in a study of Ad26.COV2.S vaccination and SARS-CoV-2 variants. Findings of the study overall: Spike-specific TCR breadth in vaccine recipients exceeded that seen in placebo recipients. Researchers reported similar non-spike TCR breadth in vaccine and placebo recipients.

Treatment reported: over 15 received Ad26.COV2.S at low or high dose, single or two shots; a few received placebo; per-sample allocation not given. Material that was analyzed had been drawn on day 63 after the first vaccine or placebo injection. An Ad26 vector that expressed Wuhan-strain SARS-CoV-2 spike constituted the vaccine. Regarding this clone: Its antigen remains unknown.

TCRdb's copy holds only in-frame clones and misses some; the assay was immunoSEQ multiplex PCR. The table includes 350,000 to 600,000 clones, 80% to 90% detected once. The receptor was isolated from a person aged 18-60 years who received the Ad26.COV2.S COVID-19 vaccine or a placebo. The sequences come from peripheral blood, collected in a trial of Ad26.COV2.S vaccine versus placebo.

CDR3 protein: CASSIGLAGVRQETQYF. The DNA for the CDR3 is TGTGCCAGCAGCATAGGACTAGCGGGAGTCCGGCAAGAGACCCAGTACTTC. The chain combines TRBV11-2 with TRBJ2-5; 13 nucleotides match TRBD2. CDR3 length: 17 residues. The ends lost 5 bases at V and 2 bases at J; junction bases unmatched: 8. The germline V gene has CDR1 SGHAT and CDR2 FQNNGV.